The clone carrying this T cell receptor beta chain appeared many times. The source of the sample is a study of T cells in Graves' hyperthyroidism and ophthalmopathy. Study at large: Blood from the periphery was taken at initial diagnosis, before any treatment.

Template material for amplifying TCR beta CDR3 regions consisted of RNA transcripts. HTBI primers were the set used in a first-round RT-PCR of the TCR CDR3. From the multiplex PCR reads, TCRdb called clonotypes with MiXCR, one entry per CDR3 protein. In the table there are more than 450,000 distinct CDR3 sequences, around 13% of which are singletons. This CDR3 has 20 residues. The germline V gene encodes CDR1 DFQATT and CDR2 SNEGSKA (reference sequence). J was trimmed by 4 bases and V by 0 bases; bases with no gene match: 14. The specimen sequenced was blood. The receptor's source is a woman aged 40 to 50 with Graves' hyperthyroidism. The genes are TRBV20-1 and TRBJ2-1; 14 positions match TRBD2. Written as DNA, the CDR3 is TGCAGTGCTAGAGATCTCCGGACTAGCGGGAGGAACCGACCTTACAATGAGCAGTTCTTC. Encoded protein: CSARDLRTSGRNRPYNEQFF.